Following are 5 T cell receptor beta chains from one sample sequenced in a study of blood T cell repertoires in COVID-19. The assay was immunoSEQ multiplex PCR, and TCRdb's table has in-frame clones only and misses some. The sample records a few hundred thousand clones, about 85% being singletons. Sequences were obtained from PBMCs or T cells enriched from blood (not recorded which). Receptors originate from a woman in her thirties who had recovered from COVID-19.

This clone was detected only a few times. The chain combines TRBV4-1 with TRBJ1-2, with 12 bases that match TRBD1. CDR1 MGHRA and CDR2 YSYEKL come from the germline V gene. V was clipped by 1 base and J by 7 bases; unmatched bases: 10. The CDR3 loop spans 17 amino acids. This chain's CDR3 is CASSQAGDRGRVGGYTF. In nucleotides, the CDR3 is TGCGCCAGCAGCCAAGCCGGGGACAGGGGGCGCGTCGGTGGCTACACCTTC.

The CDR3 nucleotides are TGCGCCAGCAGCCAAGACCCGCCGAGCTCTGGAAACACCATATATTTT. Its protein is CASSQDPPSSGNTIYF. V is TRBV4-1 and J is TRBJ1-3; D is uncertain. The V end was cut by 0 bases, the J end by 0 bases, with 9 bases between. Germline V gene lookup returns CDR1 MGHRA and CDR2 YSYEKL. This CDR3 is built from 16 residues.

The V gene is TRBV27, the J gene TRBJ1-6, with D possibly being TRBD1 (6 bases). V lost 6 bases to trimming and J lost 0 bases, with 15 bases between them. This CDR3 comprises 17 residues. Per germline, CDR1 MNHEY and CDR2 SMNVEV (reference sequence). The CDR3 sequence: CASRIDRTSSYNSPLHF. The CDR3 DNA follows: TGTGCCAGCAGAATAGACAGGACCAGCTCCTATAATTCACCCCTCCACTTT.

The chain has TRBV6-4 and TRBJ2-1; 12 bases map to TRBD2. Germline-derived CDR1 and CDR2 are MRHNA and SNTAGT. The V and J ends lost 5 bases and 7 bases, in that order; junction bases with no gene match: 6. The CDR3 runs 15 residues. The CDR3 region is CASSHLAGGLNEQFF. The CDR3 coding sequence is TGTGCCAGCAGTCACCTAGCGGGGGGGCTAAATGAGCAGTTCTTC.

The CDR3 region is CAIKAAGSHEQYF. The CDR3 nucleotides read TGTGCCATCAAGGCCGCAGGGTCGCACGAGCAGTACTTC. The rearrangement uses TRBV10-3 and TRBJ2-7, with D maybe TRBD1 (5 bases). V was clipped by 7 bases and J by 5 bases, with 15 bases between them. The CDR3 consists of 13 residues. CDR1 and CDR2 from the germline V gene are ENHRY and SYGVKD.